Following are 19 T cell receptor beta chains from one sample sequenced in a study of blood T cells in healthy people across ages. A sample-barcoded 5' primer and a J-beta primer mix were used in a second PCR of roughly 6 to 11 cycles. TCRdb re-called the 5' RACE reads through MiXCR, storing one row per CDR3 protein. The table includes 450,000 to 600,000 distinct CDR3 sequences, roughly a quarter detected once. The same sample was also studied in work on T cells of mothers and their children.

The sample consisted of blood. These TCRs come from a boy aged 2 to 10 in good health.

This clonotype has a single count. The chain joins TRBV12-3 or TRBV12-4 to TRBJ2-1, with TRBD2 matching 10 bases. The ends lost 7 bases at V and 2 bases at J; junction bases unmatched: 5. The CDR3 has 15 amino acids. CDR3 sequence: CASTLAGVAYNEQFF. The CDR3 region has the DNA TGTGCCAGCACCCTAGCGGGAGTCGCCTACAATGAGCAGTTCTTC.

This clonotype has only a few counts. The chain has TRBV10-3 and TRBJ2-7, with 7 bases aligning to TRBD2. Germline CDR1 and CDR2: ENHRY and SYGVKD. The CDR3 has 14 residues. V shed 5 bases and J 6 bases; nucleotides not matched to a gene: 10. Written as DNA, the CDR3 is TGTGCCATCAGTTCAGGCGCCTCGGGGGGCGAGCAGTACTTC. Translating it yields CAISSGASGGEQYF.

The V call is TRBV18, the J call TRBJ1-4; D is undetermined. The germline V gene has CDR1 KGHSH and CDR2 LQKENI. The CDR3 spans 14 residues. Trimming removed 5 bases from V and 7 bases from J, with 14 bases in between. For the CDR3, the DNA is TGTGCCAGCTCATCGGGTCCCGGTGGTGAAAAACTGTTTTTT. Its translation: CASSSGPGGEKLFF.

This clonotype appeared a few times. This chain links TRBV20-1 with TRBJ1-4; D is perhaps TRBD1 (6 bases). Trimming pared 1 base from V and 8 bases from J, leaving 17 bases between. This CDR3 region has 15 residues. Germline V lookup: CDR1 DFQATT, CDR2 SNEGSKA (reference sequence). CDR3 amino acids: CSARVSRQGREKLFF. The CDR3 DNA reads as TGCAGTGCTAGAGTGTCCAGGCAGGGGAGGGAAAAACTGTTTTTT.

The chain joins TRBV9 to TRBJ2-3; the D gene could be TRBD1 or TRBD2 (5 bases each). The germline V gene has CDR1 SGDLS and CDR2 YYNGEE. Trimming removed 2 bases from V and 4 bases from J, with 11 bases in between. The CDR3 runs 14 residues. CDR3 nucleotides: TGTGCCAGCAGCGTCGGGTGGGGGTCAGATACGCAGTATTTT. It encodes CASSVGWGSDTQYF.

In its sample, this clonotype was seen many times. The chain combines TRBV7-2 with TRBJ2-3, with TRBD1 as a possible D gene (5 bases). CDR1 SGHTA and CDR2 FQGNSA come from the germline V gene. The CDR3 extends over 18 amino acids. Between the trimmed V and J ends, which lost 5 bases and 2 bases, there was a span of 23 bases. The CDR3 reads CASSPHLVGAPLTDTQYF. The CDR3 nucleotides read TGTGCCAGCAGCCCGCATCTAGTAGGGGCCCCTCTCACAGATACGCAGTATTTT. Variable domain in full (rest from reference TRBV7-2 and TRBJ2-3): GAGVSQSPSNKVTEKGKDVELRCDPISGHTALYWYRQSLGQGLEFLIYFQGNSAPDKSGLPSDRFSAERTGGSVSTLTIQRTQQEDSAVYLCASSPHLVGAPLTDTQYFGPGTRLTVL.

The sample holds a few counts of this clonotype. The rearrangement joins TRBV6-1 to TRBJ1-1, with 7 bases fitting TRBD1. After removal of 6 bases from V and 0 bases from J, the junction contained 13 bases not matched to a gene. CDR1 is MNHNS and CDR2 is SASEGT in the germline V gene. This CDR3 has 17 residues. This chain's CDR3 is CASRFRAGGNMNTEAFF. CDR3 coding DNA: TGTGCCAGCAGGTTTCGGGCAGGGGGAAACATGAACACTGAAGCTTTCTTT.

The chain couples TRBV12-3 or TRBV12-4 to TRBJ2-5, with 10 positions matching TRBD1. The J call is in doubt because the DNA end fits TRBJ2-1 better. The CDR3 has 15 residues. The CDR3 loop reads CASRSGTGDYNEQFF. DNA of the CDR3: TGTGCCAGCAGGTCCGGGACAGGGGATTACAATGAGCAGTTCTTC.

This clonotype has at least ten counts. The V gene is TRBV7-9, the J gene TRBJ2-5; D call uncertain. The J call is uncertain, as TRBJ2-7 better fits the DNA end. This CDR3 contains 15 residues. In germline, CDR1 is SEHNR, CDR2 FQNEAQ (reference sequence). The CDR3 loop is CASSSPGGQSYEQYF. The DNA for the CDR3 is TGTGCCAGCAGCTCCCCAGGTGGTCAATCCTACGAGCAGTACTTC.

This clonotype turned up a few times. The chain combines TRBV6-5 with TRBJ2-2; D tentatively fits TRBD1 or TRBD2 (5 bases each). Trimming left V 6 bases short and J 3 bases short, with 14 bases between. The CDR3 runs to 15 residues. Germline assignment: CDR1 MNHEY and CDR2 SVGAGI. The CDR3 is CASSKGRIDTGELFF. CDR3 nucleotides: TGTGCCAGCAGCAAGGGACGGATTGACACCGGGGAGCTGTTTTTT.

The rearrangement joins TRBV5-1 to TRBJ1-4, with a weak D call TRBD1 (6 bases). This CDR3 is 15 amino acids long. Germline CDR1 is SGHRS and CDR2 is YFSETQ. V lost 4 bases and J 7 bases, leaving 17 bases between the germline ends. CDR3 loop: CASSPEATGSEKLFF. As DNA, the CDR3 is TGCGCCAGCAGCCCGGAAGCTACAGGGAGTGAAAAACTGTTTTTT.

The V and J genes are TRBV27 and TRBJ2-3; the D call may be TRBD1 or TRBD2 (7 bases each). CDR3 length: 16 amino acids. CDR1 is MNHEY and CDR2 is SMNVEV in the germline V gene (reference sequence). V lost 0 bases, J lost 5 bases, and 15 bases lay in between. CDR3 in DNA: TGTGCCAGCAGTTTATCGGGGAGGGGGCGTGTAGATACGCAGTATTTT. Amino acid sequence: CASSLSGRGRVDTQYF.

This clonotype was seen ten or more times. The V and J genes are TRBV2 and TRBJ2-7; unclear D gene. Germline V gene lookup returns CDR1 SNHLY and CDR2 FYNNEI. V lost 3 bases to trimming and J lost 2 bases, with 14 bases between them. The CDR3 extends over 15 amino acids. The CDR3 nucleotides are TGTGCCAGCAGTGATATAAGGGTTTCTCCCTACGAGCAGTACTTC. It codes for CASSDIRVSPYEQYF.

There are a few counts of this clonotype. This sequence joins TRBV11-2 and TRBJ2-1, with D possibly being TRBD2 (6 bases). The CDR3 spans 14 residues. Trimming shortened V by 5 bases and J by 6 bases, and 14 bases separated the two germline ends. CDR1 is SGHAT and CDR2 is FQNNGV in the germline V gene. The CDR3 sequence is CASSPTSTGNEQFF. In DNA, the CDR3 is TGTGCCAGCAGCCCAACTAGCACAGGCAATGAGCAGTTCTTC.

V gene TRBV30 combines with J gene TRBJ2-7; TRBD1 might be the D (6 bases). V shed 1 base and J shed 4 bases, with 14 bases lying between them. The CDR3 totals 14 residues. Germline V CDR1 and CDR2: GTSNPN, SVGIG (reference sequence). CDR3 bases: TGTGCCTGGAGTGAGGGGCAGGGGATTTACGAGCAGTACTTC. Amino acid sequence: CAWSEGQGIYEQYF.

This clonotype was detected only a few times. The chain joins TRBV30 to TRBJ2-6; D uncertain. Trimming took 2 bases from V and 0 from J, leaving 5 bases between them. The CDR3 spans 14 residues. Germline CDR1 reads GTSNPN; CDR2 reads SVGIG (reference sequence). CDR3 sequence (DNA): TGTGCCTGGAGTATGGGCTCTGGGGCCAACGTCCTGACTTTC. It encodes CAWSMGSGANVLTF.

The CDR3 region has the DNA TGCAGTGCTGGGATAGAGGGTGAGCAGTTCTTC. Residues: CSAGIEGEQFF. The J gene is TRBJ2-5, the V gene TRBV20-1; the D gene is possibly TRBD2 (5 bases). The DNA end lines up better with TRBJ2-1; the J call may be wrong. The CDR3 has 11 residues. The germline V gene has CDR1 DFQATT and CDR2 SNEGSKA (reference sequence).

The CDR3 region is CASSPLWGLAVYEQYF. CDR3 coding DNA: TGTGCCAGCAGCCCCCTCTGGGGACTAGCGGTCTACGAGCAGTACTTC. The chain uses TRBV7-9 and TRBJ2-7, with TRBD2 identical over 11 bases. V shed 5 bases and J 3 bases; nucleotides not matched to a gene: 9. Germline lookup yields CDR1 SEHNR and CDR2 FQNEAQ (reference sequence). This CDR3 is 16 amino acids long.

This clonotype was observed many times. The chain recombines TRBV6-2 or TRBV6-3 with TRBJ2-6; 7 nucleotides line up with TRBD2. The CDR3 contains 16 residues. V lost 4 bases to trimming and J lost 0 bases; unmatched junction nucleotides: 3. Germline V gene data show CDR1 as MNHEY and CDR2 as SVGEGT. Written as DNA, the CDR3 is TGTGCCAGCAGTTTTCGCGGGGGCTCTGGGGCCAACGTCCTGACTTTC. It is translated as CASSFRGGSGANVLTF.